This T cell receptor beta chain was profiled in a study of shared clonotypes between healthy human individuals. Across the study: Per donor, three plates held CD4 naive cells, three held CD4 memory, two held CD8 naive and one held CD8 memory. Study-wide points: Clonotypes that were shared across a few donors made up approximately 5.1% of naive CD4 clonotypes.

V dropped 8 bases and J dropped 4 bases, with 11 bases sitting between them. Germline CDR1 is MNHNS and CDR2 is SASEGT. The CDR3 has 13 residues. TCRdb keeps only in-frame clones here, not all; method: immunoSEQ multiplex PCR. The sample lists approximately 1,500,000 clones; around 97% were seen once. A remark on this clone: Its target is not known.

Sequencing was done on a sample of naive CD4+ T cells sorted from blood. Indicated subset: CD45RA+ positively selected. This clonotype originated in a man aged 25 to 40 in good health. The chain links TRBV6-1 to TRBJ1-4; no firm D call. Here the CDR3 DNA reads TGTGCCAGCTCTCGAAAAGTTAATGAAAAACTGTTTTTT. Residues: CASSRKVNEKLFF.